This record concerns one T cell receptor beta chain sequence. This sample was included in a study of blood T cell repertoires in COVID-19. The overall study: COVID-19 samples, acute and convalescent, were from the United States, Italy and Spain.

Clones were sequenced by immunoSEQ multiplex PCR, and TCRdb holds only the in-frame ones, with some missing. The repertoire consists of about 180,000 clones, with around 89% occurring once and the leading ten covering about 4%. The CDR3 sequence is 14 residues long. Germline V CDR1 and CDR2: SGDLS, YYNGEE. V was trimmed by 1 base and J by 0 bases, leaving 5 bases between them. This chain joins TRBV9 and TRBJ1-3; no clear D gene. The receptor's source is a woman younger than 45 with acute or convalescent COVID-19. The sequencing input was peripheral blood. The CDR3 nucleotides read TGTGCCAGCAGCGTACGGAGCTCTGGAAACACCATATATTTT. Translation: CASSVRSSGNTIYF.